This T cell receptor (beta chain) originates from a study of neoadjuvant nivolumab and ipilimumab in lung cancer. Turning to this clone: Antigen: not known.

This table comes from immunoSEQ multiplex PCR, and its TCRdb copy is limited to in-frame clones, with some not included. The sample includes approximately 9,000 clones, 75% to 90% seen only once; the top ten take around 8%. Study-wide findings and caveats: Compared with tumor-adjacent uninvolved lung, resected tumors showed greater richness and clonality.

The CDR3 runs to 13 residues. Germline V gene sequence: CDR1 LNHNV, CDR2 YYDKDF (reference sequence). V lost 3 bases and J 3 bases, leaving 8 bases between the germline ends. The sample consisted of tumor tissue, taken after neoadjuvant nivolumab, alone or with ipilimumab, at or shortly before surgery. The chain combines TRBV15 with TRBJ1-2; D possibly corresponds to TRBD1 (5 bases). This TCR came from an adult with non-small cell lung cancer. CDR3 region: CATSRQGDYGYTF. The CDR3 DNA reads TGTGCCACCAGCAGGCAGGGAGACTATGGCTACACCTTC.